The rows below give T cell receptor beta chains drawn from one sample of a study of blood T cells in healthy people across ages. In TCRdb, the 5' RACE reads were re-called with MiXCR into one record per CDR3 protein. The sample lists 1.5 million to 1.9 million distinct CDR3 sequences, 35% to 45% occurring once. Sequenced sample: blood. Every receptor here comes from a woman between 18 and 29 years old in good health. Each CDR3 is given with its conserved first and last residue. A D gene is named only where the DNA matches it firmly. Size is omitted from some rows. Given values are once, few, many or a class for expanded clones.

V,D,size,J,CDR3,DNA
TRBV15,.,once,TRBJ1-2,CTTSSRQYITSNYGYTF,TGTACCACCAGCTCAAGGCAGTACATAACATCCAACTATGGCTACACCTTC
TRBV7-2,.,.,TRBJ2-5,CASSHDDLGGETQYF,TGCGCCAGCAGCCACGACGATCTAGGCGGGGAGACCCAGTACTTC
TRBV7-2,.,.,TRBJ2-4,CASSLGGGPGNEQYF,TGTGCCAGCAGCTTAGGTGGGGGGCCGGGAAATGAGCAGTACTTC
TRBV7-9,.,once,TRBJ1-1,CASSNQGVEAFF,TGTGCCAGCAGCAATCAAGGGGTTGAAGCTTTCTTT
TRBV6-5,TRBD1,.,TRBJ2-3,CASSYSPTGTTDTQYF,TGTGCCAGCAGTTACTCTCCGACAGGGACCACAGATACGCAGTATTTT
TRBV12-3/TRBV12-4,.,.,TRBJ2-4,CASSLNDRLAKNIQYF,TGTGCCAGCAGTTTAAATGACAGACTAGCCAAAAACATTCAGTACTTC
TRBV4-3,.,.,TRBJ2-7,CASSQEMGQPYEQYF,TGCGCCAGCAGCCAAGAGATGGGGCAGCCCTACGAGCAGTACTTC
TRBV4-1,TRBD2,.,TRBJ2-5,CASSQLLAGGSGRETQYF,TGCGCCAGCAGCCAACTACTAGCGGGGGGCTCGGGGAGAGAGACCCAGTACTTC
TRBV12-3/TRBV12-4,.,few,TRBJ1-5,CASSAHSSGNQPQHF,TGTGCCAGCAGTGCGCATTCGAGCGGCAATCAGCCCCAGCATTTT
TRBV4-3,.,.,TRBJ2-1,CASSQGHSSSYNEQFF,TGCGCCAGCAGCCAAGGCCACAGTAGCTCCTACAATGAGCAGTTCTTC
TRBV6-5,.,.,TRBJ2-7,CASSYGRVYEQYF,TGTGCCAGCAGTTACGGCAGGGTCTACGAGCAGTACTTC
TRBV11-2,.,.,TRBJ2-3,CASSLDPWGGGTDAQYF,TGTGCCAGCAGCTTAGACCCATGGGGCGGGGGCACAGATGCGCAGTATTTT
TRBV20-1,TRBD1,.,TRBJ2-1,CSARPTGDWNNEQFF,TGCAGTGCTCGACCGACAGGGGATTGGAACAATGAGCAGTTCTTC
TRBV5-1,TRBD1,.,TRBJ1-1,CASSLEQGVLNTEAFF,TGCGCCAGCAGCTTGGAACAGGGGGTACTGAACACTGAAGCTTTCTTT
TRBV7-9,TRBD1,.,TRBJ1-1,CASSFTGGEAFF,TGTGCCAGCAGCTTCACAGGGGGTGAAGCTTTCTTT
TRBV7-9,TRBD2,once,TRBJ2-7,CASSSSGTTNEQYF,TGTGCCAGCAGCTCCTCCGGGACTACCAATGAGCAGTACTTC
TRBV7-2,.,.,TRBJ2-1,CATGGPYEQFF,TGTGCCACGGGTGGGCCTTACGAGCAGTTCTTC
TRBV7-2,.,once,TRBJ2-1,CASSPSRETYNEQFF,TGTGCCAGCAGCCCGTCGAGGGAGACCTACAATGAGCAGTTCTTC
TRBV11-2,TRBD1,.,TRBJ2-3,CASSLTGDDTDTQYF,TGTGCCAGCAGCTTGACAGGGGATGACACAGATACGCAGTATTTT
TRBV28,TRBD1,few,TRBJ2-7,CASLTWDREYEQYF,TGTGCCAGCCTCACTTGGGACAGGGAATACGAGCAGTACTTC
TRBV20-1,.,.,TRBJ2-3,CSASISSRTDTQYF,TGCAGTGCTAGCATCTCCTCCCGCACAGATACGCAGTATTTT
TRBV5-6,TRBD2,few,TRBJ2-1,CASGSSGGLKNEQFF,TGTGCCAGCGGTTCTAGCGGGGGGTTAAAAAATGAGCAGTTCTTC
TRBV24-1,.,few,TRBJ2-3,CATSSTAGSTDTQYF,TGTGCCACCAGTAGTACGGCAGGGAGCACAGATACGCAGTATTTT
TRBV4-3,TRBD2,.,TRBJ2-5,CASSQDGTGLAGAQETQYF,TGCGCCAGCAGCCAAGATGGAACGGGACTAGCGGGGGCCCAAGAGACCCAGTACTTC
TRBV5-1,TRBD1,.,TRBJ2-2,CASSLAPGQVNTGELFF,TGCGCCAGCAGCTTGGCACCGGGACAGGTGAACACCGGGGAGCTGTTTTTT
TRBV20-1,TRBD1,.,TRBJ2-4,CSARDLGQGLYERYF,TGCAGTGCTAGAGATCTAGGACAGGGGTTATACGAGCGGTACTTC